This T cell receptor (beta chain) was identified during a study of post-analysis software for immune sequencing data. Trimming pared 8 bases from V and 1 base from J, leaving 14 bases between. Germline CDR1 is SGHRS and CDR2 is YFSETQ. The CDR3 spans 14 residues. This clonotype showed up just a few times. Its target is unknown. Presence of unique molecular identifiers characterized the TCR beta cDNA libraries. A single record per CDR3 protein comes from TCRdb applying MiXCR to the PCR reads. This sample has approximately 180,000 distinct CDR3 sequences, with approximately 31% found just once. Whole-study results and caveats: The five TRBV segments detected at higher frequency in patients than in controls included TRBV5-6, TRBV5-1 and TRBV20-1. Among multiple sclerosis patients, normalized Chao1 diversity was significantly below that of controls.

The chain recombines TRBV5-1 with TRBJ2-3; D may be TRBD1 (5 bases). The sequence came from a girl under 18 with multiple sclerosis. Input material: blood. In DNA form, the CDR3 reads TGCGCCAGTTGGGGCCCCACTGGCACAGATACGCAGTATTTT. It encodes CASWGPTGTDTQYF. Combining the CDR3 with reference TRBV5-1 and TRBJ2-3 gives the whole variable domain KAGVTQTPRYLIKTRGQQVTLSCSPISGHRSVSWYQQTPGQGLQFLFEYFSETQRNKGNFPGRFSGRQFSNSRSEMNVSTLELGDSALYLCASWGPTGTDTQYFGPGTRLTVL.